Below are 9 T cell receptor beta chains sequenced from a single sample in a study of blood T cells in healthy people across ages (dated by TCRdb to between 2015 and 2016). Libraries were built with 5' RACE. The run used an Illumina HiSeq 2500. The second PCR ran for roughly 7 to 11 cycles and used a J-beta primer mix along with a sample-barcoded 5' primer. The raw public reads went through TCRdb reprocessing: fastp at Q25, MiXCR clone calling, in-frame beta chains kept. Rows merge per CDR3 protein into single entries with the most common DNA and genes. This sample comprises nearly 800,000 distinct CDR3 sequences, roughly three fifths of them detected only once. The top ten constitute about 26% of the sample. Sequenced material: blood. The source is a man aged 35 to 55 in good health.

The chain is built from TRBV2 and TRBJ2-3; no firm D call. This CDR3 is built from 13 residues. With 5 bases removed from V and 6 bases from J, the gap between germline ends came to 12 bases. In germline, CDR1 is SNHLY, CDR2 FYNNEI. CDR3 DNA: TGTGCCAGCAGTCGATCATTCGCGGATACGCAGTATTTT. Translated: CASSRSFADTQYF. Full variable domain (missing parts from reference TRBV2 and TRBJ2-3): EPEVTQTPSHQVTQMGQEVILRCVPISNHLYFYWYRQILGQKVEFLVSFYNNEISEKSEIFDDQFSVERPDGSNFTLKIRSTKLEDSAMYFCASSRSFADTQYFGPGTRLTVL.

Only a few counts were recorded for this clonotype. The chain joins TRBV29-1 to TRBJ1-2; D gene unclear. The CDR3 has 11 residues. Germline values: CDR1 SQVTM, CDR2 ANQGSEA. Trimming left V 4 bases short and J 1 base short, with 4 bases between. CDR3 sequence reads: CSVAYNYGYTF. The CDR3 nucleotides read TGCAGCGTTGCGTATAACTATGGCTACACCTTC.

V is TRBV6-1 and J is TRBJ2-1; D remains ambiguous. The CDR3 totals 13 residues. Trimming stripped 2 bases from V and 3 bases from J, with 5 bases between. Looked up from germline, CDR1 is MNHNS and CDR2 is SASEGT. In nucleotides, the CDR3 is TGTGCCAGCAGTGAAAGGCGCTACAATGAGCAGTTCTTC. Encoded protein: CASSERRYNEQFF.

This clonotype was seen a handful of times. The chain couples TRBV18 to TRBJ2-7, with D unresolved. CDR3 length: 14 amino acids. Germline V CDR1 and CDR2: KGHSH, LQKENI. The V end lost 2 bases, the J end lost 3 bases, and 11 bases lay between the germline ends. The CDR3 nucleotides are TGTGCCAGCTCACCAGGGAACAAGAACTACGAGCAGTACTTC. It translates to CASSPGNKNYEQYF. The full variable domain, its missing parts supplied by reference TRBV18 and TRBJ2-7, is NAGVMQNPRHLVRRRGQEARLRCSPMKGHSHVYWYRQLPEEGLKFMVYLQKENIIDESGMPKERFSAEFPKEGPSILRIQQVVRGDSAAYFCASSPGNKNYEQYFGPGTRLTVT.

The chain is built from TRBV7-2 and TRBJ2-7; 7 bases fit TRBD1. CDR3 length: 14 amino acids. The J segment lost 2 bases and the V segment lost 3 bases, leaving 4 bases of the junction unmatched. Germline CDR1 reads SGHTA; CDR2 reads FQGNSA. The CDR3 loop reads CASSLWTGTYEQYF. The CDR3 DNA reads TGTGCCAGCAGCTTGTGGACAGGAACCTACGAGCAGTACTTC. The entire variable domain, with the rest obtained from reference TRBV7-2 and TRBJ2-7, is as follows: GAGVSQSPSNKVTEKGKDVELRCDPISGHTALYWYRQSLGQGLEFLIYFQGNSAPDKSGLPSDRFSAERTGGSVSTLTIQRTQQEDSAVYLCASSLWTGTYEQYFGPGTRLTVT.

The chain recombines TRBV20-1 with TRBJ2-6, with D possibly matching TRBD1 (5 bases). Trimming took 6 bases from V and 0 from J, leaving 18 bases between them. The CDR3 consists of 17 residues. CDR1 is DFQATT, CDR2 SNEGSKA, per germline (reference sequence). Here the CDR3 reads CSARWGYGNSGANVLTF. In DNA, the CDR3 is TGCAGTGCCAGGTGGGGCTATGGCAACTCTGGGGCCAACGTCCTGACTTTC.

This chain links TRBV27 with TRBJ1-1; 7 bases match TRBD1. J was trimmed by 7 bases and V by 0 bases; bases with no gene match: 8. Germline lookup yields CDR1 MNHEY and CDR2 SMNVEV (reference sequence). The CDR3 is 15 residues long. CDR3 sequence: CASSLSGQLSFEAFF. The CDR3 bases are TGTGCCAGCAGTTTATCGGGACAGCTTTCTTTTGAAGCTTTCTTT.

Only a few counts were recorded for this clonotype. The V call is TRBV6-4, the J call TRBJ1-4; D perhaps matches TRBD1 (6 bases). Trimming left V 6 bases short and J 7 bases short, with 21 bases between. CDR3 size: 16 residues. CDR1 is MRHNA, CDR2 SNTAGT, per germline. The CDR3, as DNA: TGTGCCAGCAGCCCAACAGGGACCAACCGGGGTGAAAAACTGTTTTTT. Translating it yields CASSPTGTNRGEKLFF.

A few counts support this clonotype. The V gene is TRBV5-6, the J gene TRBJ2-1; D is perhaps TRBD1 or TRBD2 (5 bases each). The CDR3 has 15 residues. Germline V gene lookup returns CDR1 SGHDT and CDR2 YYEEEE. V was pared by 4 bases and J by 0 bases, with 11 bases between. CDR3: CASSARGGSYNEQFF. The DNA for the CDR3 is TGTGCCAGCAGCGCCCGGGGCGGCTCCTACAATGAGCAGTTCTTC.